The 3 T cell receptor beta chains listed next were all sequenced from one sample in a study of blood T cell repertoires in COVID-19. This table comes from immunoSEQ multiplex PCR, and its TCRdb copy is limited to in-frame clones, with some not included. This table holds 120,000 to 150,000 clones, 84% found once. The sequencing input was peripheral blood. Receptor source: a human donor in a cohort sampled during active COVID-19.

This clone was seen only a few times. This chain links TRBV19 with TRBJ1-2; 7 nucleotides line up with TRBD1. Looked up from germline, CDR1 is LNHDA and CDR2 is SQIVND (reference sequence). The CDR3 sequence is 18 residues long. Unmatched junction bases numbered 15, after V lost 5 bases and J lost 0 bases. The CDR3 reads CASSRFGQATSTNYGYTF. For the CDR3, the DNA is TGTGCCAGTAGTCGATTTGGACAGGCTACCTCTACTAACTATGGCTACACCTTC.

The genes are TRBV3-1 (or the pseudogene TRBV3-2) and TRBJ2-7; D possibly corresponds to TRBD2 (6 bases). Germline CDR1 is LGHDT and CDR2 is YNNKEL (reference sequence). V lost 3 bases, J lost 4 bases, and 13 bases lay in between. The length of the CDR3 is 14 residues. DNA for the CDR3: TGTGCCAGCAGCCAGACCGACGGACTATACGAGCAGTACTTC. As protein: CASSQTDGLYEQYF.

The chain uses TRBV5-6 and TRBJ1-1; 8 bases map to TRBD1. This CDR3 is built from 15 residues. V was clipped by 0 bases and J by 5 bases; unmatched bases: 6. The germline gives CDR1 SGHDT, CDR2 YYEEEE. In nucleotides, the CDR3 is TGTGCCAGCAGCTTGGGACAGGGGTTGGGGACTGAAGCTTTCTTT. It specifies CASSLGQGLGTEAFF.